The clone carrying this T cell receptor (beta chain) was detected a few times. Its antigen is unidentified. The data are from a study of Graves' ophthalmopathy and Graves' hyperthyroidism. Study-wide results and caveats: The model predicted ophthalmopathy progression with roughly 70% sensitivity and 72.22% specificity.

RNA served as the template for amplifying TCR beta CDR3 regions. HTBI primers were employed in first-round RT-PCR, then a second-round multiplex PCR followed. From the multiplex PCR reads, TCRdb called clonotypes with MiXCR, one entry per CDR3 protein. The table has around 1,200,000 distinct CDR3 sequences, less than 45% seen once; the top ten hold more than 9.5%. Trimming took 3 bases from V and 5 from J, leaving 10 bases between them. The CDR3 runs 14 residues. The germline V gene encodes CDR1 SNHLY and CDR2 FYNNEI. Patients in the hyperthyroidism group, adults aged 18 to 65, were newly diagnosed, under 2 months' duration. Excluded: other autoimmune disease, uncontrolled infection, pregnancy or lactation. Clinical symptoms, serum thyroxine, TRAb, thyroid ultrasound and orbital computed tomography determined diagnosis.

Sequenced material: peripheral blood or thyroid tissue (not recorded which). The chain joins TRBV2 to TRBJ1-4; D uncertain. This receptor was taken from an adult man with Graves' hyperthyroidism. The CDR3 nucleotides are TGTGCCAGCAGTGACGTCAGCTGGAATGAAAAACTGTTTTTT. It codes for CASSDVSWNEKLFF.